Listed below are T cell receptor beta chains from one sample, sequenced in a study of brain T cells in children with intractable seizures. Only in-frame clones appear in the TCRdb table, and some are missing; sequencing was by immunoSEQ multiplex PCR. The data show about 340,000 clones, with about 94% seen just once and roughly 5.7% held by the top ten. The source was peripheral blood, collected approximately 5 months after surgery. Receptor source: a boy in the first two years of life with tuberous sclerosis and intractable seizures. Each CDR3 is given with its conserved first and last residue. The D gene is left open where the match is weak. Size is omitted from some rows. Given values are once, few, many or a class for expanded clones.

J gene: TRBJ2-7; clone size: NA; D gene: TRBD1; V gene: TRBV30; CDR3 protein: CAWRRTGISYEQYF; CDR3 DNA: TGTGCCTGGAGGCGGACAGGGATCTCCTACGAGCAGTACTTC
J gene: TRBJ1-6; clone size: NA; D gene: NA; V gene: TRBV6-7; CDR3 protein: CASTGVRSPLHF; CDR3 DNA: TGTGCCAGCACAGGGGTTAGGTCACCCCTCCACTTT
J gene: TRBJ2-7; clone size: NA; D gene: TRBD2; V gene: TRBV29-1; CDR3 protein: CSVNTRWSGTASGRAAYEQYF; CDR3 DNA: TGCAGCGTTAATACACGCTGGTCCGGGACGGCTAGCGGGAGGGCCGCCTACGAGCAGTACTTC
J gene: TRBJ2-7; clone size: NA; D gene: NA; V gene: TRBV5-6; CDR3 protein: CASSLEIRGKQYF; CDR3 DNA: TGTGCCAGCAGCTTGGAAATTAGGGGAAAACAGTACTTC
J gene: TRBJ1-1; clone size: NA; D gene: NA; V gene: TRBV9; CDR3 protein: CASSVVRNTEAFF; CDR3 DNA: TGTGCCAGCAGCGTCGTAAGGAACACTGAAGCTTTCTTT
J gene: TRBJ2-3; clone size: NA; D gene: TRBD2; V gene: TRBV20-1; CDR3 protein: CSASMGGRTDTQYF; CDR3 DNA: TGCAGTGCTAGTATGGGCGGGAGGACAGATACGCAGTATTTT
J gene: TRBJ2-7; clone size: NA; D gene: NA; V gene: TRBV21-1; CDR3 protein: CASSRTGQPYEQYF; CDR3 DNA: TGTGCCAGCTCCCGGACAGGGCAACCCTACGAGCAGTACTTC
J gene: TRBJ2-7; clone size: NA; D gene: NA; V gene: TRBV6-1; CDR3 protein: CASSSSDSYEQYF; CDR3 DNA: TGTGCCAGCAGTTCGTCAGACTCCTACGAGCAGTACTTC
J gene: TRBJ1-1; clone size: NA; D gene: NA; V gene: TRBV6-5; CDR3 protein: CASSIFTEAFF; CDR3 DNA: TGTGCCAGCAGCATCTTCACTGAAGCTTTCTTT
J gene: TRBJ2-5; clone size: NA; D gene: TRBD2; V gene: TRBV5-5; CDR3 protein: CASSWFAGGGETQYF; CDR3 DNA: TGTGCCAGCAGCTGGTTCGCGGGGGGCGGGGAGACCCAGTACTTC
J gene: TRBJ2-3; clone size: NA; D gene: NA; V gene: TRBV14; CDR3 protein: CASSQASDTQYF; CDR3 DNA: TGTGCCAGCAGCCAAGCTAGTGATACGCAGTATTTT
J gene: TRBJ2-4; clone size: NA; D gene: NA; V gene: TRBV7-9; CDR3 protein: CASSLGGERAENIQYF; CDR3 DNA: TGTGCCAGCAGCTTAGGAGGGGAGCGGGCTGAAAACATTCAGTACTTC
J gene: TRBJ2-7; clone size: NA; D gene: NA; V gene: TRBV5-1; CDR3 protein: CASSLLNIGYEQYF; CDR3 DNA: TGCGCCAGCAGCTTGTTAAACATCGGATACGAGCAGTACTTC
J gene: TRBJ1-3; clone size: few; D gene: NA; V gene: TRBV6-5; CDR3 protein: CASRRGVSGNTIYF; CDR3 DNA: TGTGCCAGCAGGAGAGGGGTCTCTGGAAACACCATATATTTT
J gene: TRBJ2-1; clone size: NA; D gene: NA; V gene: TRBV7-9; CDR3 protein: CASSLSQGLSYNEQFF; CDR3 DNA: TGTGCCAGCAGCCTATCGCAGGGGCTGTCCTACAATGAGCAGTTCTTC
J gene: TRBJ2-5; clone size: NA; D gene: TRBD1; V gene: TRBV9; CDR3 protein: CASSGTGETQYF; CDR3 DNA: TGTGCCAGCAGCGGGACAGGGGAGACCCAGTACTTC
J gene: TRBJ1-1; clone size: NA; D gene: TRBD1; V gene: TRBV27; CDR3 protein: CASSSDPGTGFPEAFF; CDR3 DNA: TGTGCCAGCAGTTCCGACCCCGGGACAGGGTTCCCTGAAGCTTTCTTT
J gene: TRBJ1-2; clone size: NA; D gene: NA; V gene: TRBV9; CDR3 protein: CASTPREGGYGYTF; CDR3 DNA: TGTGCCAGCACCCCGCGGGAAGGGGGCTATGGCTACACCTTC
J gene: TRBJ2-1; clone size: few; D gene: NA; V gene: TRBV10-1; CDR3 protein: CASSESRYNEQFF; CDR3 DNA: TGCGCCAGCAGTGAGTCTAGGTACAATGAGCAGTTCTTC
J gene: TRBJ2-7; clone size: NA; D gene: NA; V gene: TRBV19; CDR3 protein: CASSTTGLSYEQYF; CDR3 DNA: TGTGCCAGTAGTACCACGGGCCTTTCCTACGAGCAGTACTTC
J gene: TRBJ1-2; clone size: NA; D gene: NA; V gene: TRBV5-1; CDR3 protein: CASSLDRHNGYTF; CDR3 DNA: TGCGCCAGCAGCTTGGACAGACATAATGGCTACACCTTC